This is a list of T cell receptor beta chains from one sample in a study of beta chain bispecific antibodies for T cell cancers. TCRdb fed the 5' RACE reads into MiXCR, producing one record per CDR3 protein. The table includes tens of thousands of distinct CDR3 sequences, 2% to 2.5% detected once. These receptors' antigens are unknown. The source material was healthy donor T cells cultured with leukemia cells, sampled from a culture containing a bispecific antibody targeting TCR Vbeta12. The receptors were sampled from a human donor in good health. Some clones in this sample may be carry-over from other donors' samples. CDR3s include the opening cysteine and the closing phenylalanine or tryptophan. The D gene is left open where the match is weak. Where a row states a size, it is once, few, many or the class of an expanded clone; other rows omit it.

size,J,V,D,CDR3,DNA
many,TRBJ2-5,TRBV5-8,.,CASSLLWETQYF,TGTGCCAGCAGCTTGCTCTGGGAGACCCAGTACTTC
many,TRBJ1-3,TRBV27,.,CASSLTGGGNTIYF,TGTGCCAGCAGTTTAACAGGAGGAGGAAACACCATATATTTT
many,TRBJ2-6,TRBV5-1,.,CASSLAVSSGANVLTF,TGCGCCAGCAGCTTGGCCGTCAGCTCTGGGGCCAACGTCCTGACTTTC
.,TRBJ2-6,TRBV19,.,CASSISDSGANVLTF,TGTGCCAGTAGTATCTCGGACTCTGGGGCCAACGTCCTGACTTTC
few,TRBJ1-2,TRBV27,.,CASSFTRVGGYTF,TGTGCCAGCAGTTTTACAAGAGTTGGTGGCTACACCTTC
many,TRBJ2-5,TRBV27,.,CASRDSMEETQYF,TGTGCCAGCAGGGACAGTATGGAAGAGACCCAGTACTTC
many,TRBJ1-2,TRBV5-1,TRBD1,CASSLSQGEHYGYTF,TGCGCCAGCAGCTTGTCTCAGGGGGAACACTATGGCTACACCTTC
many,TRBJ1-1,TRBV14,.,CASSQDLNLGSSGTEAFF,TGTGCCAGCAGCCAAGATCTTAATCTGGGAAGTTCGGGCACTGAAGCTTTCTTT
many,TRBJ1-5,TRBV19,TRBD1,CASSIEGQVTNQPQHF,TGTGCCAGTAGTATAGAGGGACAGGTAACCAATCAGCCCCAGCATTTT
many,TRBJ2-5,TRBV5-1,TRBD2,CASSAGLAGGQETQYF,TGCGCCAGCAGCGCCGGACTAGCGGGGGGCCAAGAGACCCAGTACTTC
many,TRBJ1-4,TRBV4-1,.,CASSQGGDEKLFF,TGCGCCAGCAGTCAGGGCGGAGATGAAAAACTGTTTTTT
many,TRBJ2-7,TRBV20-1,.,CSARDLTRGPDEQYF,TGCAGTGCTAGAGATCTGACTAGGGGTCCAGACGAGCAGTACTTC
many,TRBJ1-1,TRBV28,.,CASNPGDLNTEAFF,TGTGCCAGCAATCCAGGGGATTTGAACACTGAAGCTTTCTTT
many,TRBJ2-4,TRBV4-1,.,CASSFGDIQYF,TGCGCCAGCAGCTTTGGGGACATTCAGTACTTC
many,TRBJ2-7,TRBV7-6,TRBD1,CASSLGSWGQPSYEQYF,TGTGCCAGCAGCTTAGGATCTTGGGGACAGCCTTCCTACGAGCAGTACTTC
many,TRBJ1-2,TRBV6-5,.,CASSKGEAGYTF,TGTGCCAGCAGTAAGGGAGAGGCTGGCTACACCTTC
many,TRBJ1-5,TRBV28,TRBD1,CASTKGQARNQPQHF,TGTGCCAGCACCAAAGGACAGGCCCGAAATCAGCCCCAGCATTTT
many,TRBJ2-1,TRBV27,TRBD2,CASSLWGSGGGNEQFF,TGTGCCAGCAGTTTATGGGGTAGCGGGGGTGGAAATGAGCAGTTCTTC
many,TRBJ2-3,TRBV19,.,CASWDWSTDTQYF,TGTGCCAGTTGGGACTGGAGCACAGATACGCAGTATTTT
many,TRBJ2-2,TRBV7-9,.,CASSLAGPFGELFF,TGTGCCAGCAGCTTAGCTGGCCCCTTCGGGGAGCTGTTTTTT
medium-sized,TRBJ1-1,TRBV5-1,TRBD1,CASFPGQGFMNTEAFF,TGCGCCAGTTTTCCGGGACAGGGCTTCATGAACACTGAAGCTTTCTTT
many,TRBJ2-1,TRBV5-6,.,CASSLGLNEQFF,TGTGCCAGCAGCTTGGGCCTCAATGAGCAGTTCTTC
few,TRBJ1-1,TRBV19,.,CASSINFGSEAFF,TGTGCCAGTAGTATCAACTTCGGCTCTGAAGCTTTCTTT
many,TRBJ2-7,TRBV4-1,.,CASSHHSREQYF,TGCGCCAGCAGCCACCATAGTAGGGAGCAGTACTTC
medium-sized,TRBJ2-7,TRBV3-1,TRBD1,CASSDPGTGGSYEQYF,TGTGCCAGCAGCGATCCCGGGACAGGGGGCTCCTACGAGCAGTACTTC
few,TRBJ2-1,TRBV4-1,.,CASSQAGLMGKGSNEQFF,TGCGCCAGCAGCCAAGCGGGGCTTATGGGAAAGGGGAGTAATGAGCAGTTCTTC
many,TRBJ2-3,TRBV12-3/TRBV12-4,.,CASNTGLPSTDTQYF,TGTGCCAGCAACACAGGGTTACCCAGCACAGATACGCAGTATTTT
medium-sized,TRBJ2-3,TRBV19,.,CASSSWTADTQYF,TGTGCCAGTAGTTCCTGGACAGCAGATACGCAGTATTTT
many,TRBJ1-2,TRBV28,.,CASSLSDLGYTF,TGTGCCAGCAGTTTATCTGATTTAGGCTACACCTTC
many,TRBJ2-5,TRBV20-1,TRBD2,CSAREGDWDYPQETQYF,TGCAGTGCTAGAGAAGGGGACTGGGACTACCCTCAAGAGACCCAGTACTTC
many,TRBJ2-2,TRBV29-1,TRBD1,CSVTGVSNTGELFF,TGCAGCGTTACAGGGGTCTCGAACACCGGGGAGCTGTTTTTT
many,TRBJ2-7,TRBV10-1,TRBD1,CASSAQGDKDFSSYEQYF,TGCGCCAGCAGTGCACAGGGGGACAAGGATTTTTCTTCCTACGAGCAGTACTTC
many,TRBJ1-4,TRBV7-9,.,CASSSPGRDEKLFF,TGTGCCAGCAGCTCCCCAGGGAGGGATGAAAAACTGTTTTTT
many,TRBJ1-1,TRBV4-2,.,CASSQEVVAHPRTEAFF,TGTGCCAGCAGCCAAGAGGTGGTGGCCCACCCGAGGACTGAAGCTTTCTTT
.,TRBJ1-6,TRBV30,TRBD1,CAWRMWTGGANSPLHF,TGTGCCTGGAGGATGTGGACAGGGGGTGCTAATTCACCCCTCCACTTT
many,TRBJ2-7,TRBV3-1,.,CASSQGDGPSYEQYF,TGTGCCAGCAGCCAGGGGGACGGCCCAAGCTACGAGCAGTACTTC
medium-sized,TRBJ2-1,TRBV10-3,.,CAISESTGPGIYNEQFF,TGTGCCATCAGTGAGTCGACGGGACCAGGAATCTACAATGAGCAGTTCTTC
medium-sized,TRBJ2-3,TRBV13,TRBD2,CASSLGAGLAGRDTQYF,TGTGCCAGCAGCTTAGGCGCAGGACTAGCGGGTAGAGATACGCAGTATTTT
many,TRBJ1-6,TRBV7-2,TRBD1,CASSGRDRGNSPLHF,TGTGCCAGCAGCGGGCGGGACAGGGGGAATTCACCCCTCCACTTT
many,TRBJ2-1,TRBV19,TRBD1,CASSIDQGQGPLWANEQFF,TGTGCCAGTAGTATAGACCAGGGACAGGGCCCCCTCTGGGCCAATGAGCAGTTCTTC
many,TRBJ2-5,TRBV11-2,.,CASSLAMGGLRETQYF,TGTGCCAGCAGCTTGGCAATGGGGGGGCTTAGGGAGACCCAGTACTTC
many,TRBJ2-5,TRBV4-1,.,CASSQDLVGRTGEETQYF,TGCGCCAGCAGCCAAGATCTTGTGGGGAGAACCGGGGAAGAGACCCAGTACTTC
many,TRBJ1-2,TRBV2,.,CASSLKQSTGNYGYTF,TGTGCCAGCAGTCTTAAACAATCGACAGGCAACTATGGCTACACCTTC
many,TRBJ2-7,TRBV20-1,.,CSAIEWGEYEQYF,TGCAGTGCCATCGAGTGGGGTGAATACGAGCAGTACTTC
few,TRBJ2-3,TRBV29-1,TRBD1,CSATRQGVLSTDTQYF,TGCAGCGCTACCCGACAGGGGGTGCTTAGCACAGATACGCAGTATTTT
many,TRBJ2-7,TRBV28,.,CASSLTGEQYF,TGTGCCAGCAGTTTAACGGGGGAGCAGTACTTC
many,TRBJ2-1,TRBV6-5,.,CARIPRGIQFF,TGTGCCAGGATCCCCCGGGGGATCCAGTTCTTC
many,TRBJ2-2,TRBV9,TRBD2,CASSVGTGGAAGELFF,TGTGCCAGCAGCGTAGGTACCGGGGGGGCTGCCGGGGAGCTGTTTTTT
many,TRBJ1-3,TRBV4-1,.,CASSPSAAGNTIYF,TGCGCCAGCAGCCCTTCCGCCGCCGGAAACACCATATATTTT
many,TRBJ1-5,TRBV27,.,CASSSDGAANQPQHF,TGTGCCAGCAGTTCGGACGGGGCAGCAAATCAGCCCCAGCATTTT
many,TRBJ2-2,TRBV6-6,TRBD2,CASSYGLAGNTGELFF,TGTGCCAGCAGTTACGGACTAGCGGGGAACACCGGGGAGCTGTTTTTT
many,TRBJ1-1,TRBV20-1,TRBD1,CSADTGEGLNTEAFF,TGCAGTGCTGATACAGGGGAGGGCTTGAACACTGAAGCTTTCTTT
many,TRBJ2-7,TRBV15,TRBD1,CATSRGQGITYEQYF,TGTGCCACCAGCCGAGGACAGGGTATCACCTACGAGCAGTACTTC
many,TRBJ2-1,TRBV9,TRBD1,CASSKGTGYNEQFF,TGTGCCAGCAGCAAAGGGACAGGCTACAATGAGCAGTTCTTC
many,TRBJ2-5,TRBV20-1,.,CSARDRSGLETQYF,TGCAGTGCTAGAGATCGTTCAGGGTTGGAGACCCAGTACTTC
medium-sized,TRBJ2-5,TRBV7-7,TRBD2,CASSPWGGEETQYF,TGTGCCAGCAGCCCGTGGGGAGGGGAAGAGACCCAGTACTTC
many,TRBJ2-5,TRBV12-3/TRBV12-4,TRBD2,CASSSERGGPKTQYF,TGTGCCAGCAGTTCGGAGCGGGGGGGTCCCAAGACCCAGTACTTC